This T cell receptor beta chain emerged from a study of cytomegalovirus exposure and HLA in healthy donors. Germline CDR1 SGDLS, CDR2 YYNGEE. V shed 4 bases and J 3 bases; nucleotides not matched to a gene: 4. The CDR3 is 16 amino acids. PCR involved 60 Vbeta and 13 Jbeta primers. Sequencing used immunoSEQ multiplex PCR; TCRdb keeps in-frame clones, though not all of them. This sample yields tens of thousands of clones, of which about 78% are seen a single time; approximately 3.2% belongs to the top ten. The chain carries TRBV9 and TRBJ2-2; TRBD2 agrees at 12 bases. Sequenced: PBMCs. The TCR comes from a woman younger than 45 in good health and CMV-seronegative. This CDR3 reads CASSTGTSGYTGELFF. The CDR3 bases are TGTGCCAGCAGCACCGGGACTAGCGGGTACACCGGGGAGCTGTTTTTT.